A single sample is the source of the 23 T cell receptor beta chains below, sequenced in a study of blood T cell repertoires in COVID-19. Produced via immunoSEQ multiplex PCR; TCRdb's table is partial and in-frame only. The table has about 270,000 clones, approximately 88% seen once; the top ten hold 0.95% to 1.5%. Sequencing was done on a sample of PBMCs or T cells enriched from blood (not recorded which). These receptors were collected from a woman in her thirties or forties with acute COVID-19.

The chain combines TRBV18 with TRBJ1-6; no definite D call. The CDR3 contains 14 residues. The V gene lost 5 bases and the J gene lost 5 bases, with 10 bases spanning the gap. Germline CDR1 is KGHSH and CDR2 is LQKENI. This CDR3 reads CASSATKNNSPLHF. The CDR3 DNA is TGTGCCAGCTCAGCTACGAAAAATAATTCACCCCTCCACTTT.

The chain joins TRBV6-5 to TRBJ1-3; D gene unclear. V was cut by 9 bases and J by 2 bases, with 11 bases left in between. The CDR3 spans 13 residues. Germline lookup yields CDR1 MNHEY and CDR2 SVGAGI. As DNA, the CDR3 is TGTGCCAGTAAACAGCGGCCTGGAAACACCATATATTTT. This sequence encodes CASKQRPGNTIYF.

A single count supports this clone. The J gene is TRBJ1-4, the V gene TRBV20-1; D not certain. Germline values: CDR1 DFQATT, CDR2 SNEGSKA (reference sequence). The CDR3 runs 14 residues. Between the trimmed V and J ends, which lost 3 bases and 2 bases, there was a span of 10 bases. CDR3 nucleotide sequence: TGCAGTGCTAGTGTGGGGAGTACTAATGAAAAACTGTTTTTT. Encoded protein: CSASVGSTNEKLFF.

This chain connects TRBV14 to TRBJ2-5, with 9 bases matching TRBD2. CDR1 and CDR2 from the germline V gene are SGHDN and FVKESK. This CDR3 has 15 residues. The ends lost 4 bases at V and 4 bases at J; junction bases unmatched: 7. CDR3 bases: TGTGCCAGCAGCCCTACTTTAGCGGGAGTAGAGACCCAGTACTTC. Residues: CASSPTLAGVETQYF.

This clone has just one count. The rearrangement links TRBV28 to TRBJ1-2; 8 bases are a match to TRBD1. The ends lost 7 bases at V and 8 bases at J; junction bases unmatched: 12. Germline V gives CDR1 MDHEN, CDR2 SYDVKM. This CDR3 has 14 amino acids. CDR3 bases: TGTGCCAGCACCCTAGTTACAGGGGGTTACGGCTACACCTTC. Translated, it gives CASTLVTGGYGYTF.

This sequence joins TRBV19 and TRBJ1-5, with 7 bases aligning to TRBD1. V gave up 3 bases and J gave up 4 bases; unmatched junction bases: 9. CDR3 size: 16 residues. Germline CDR1 reads LNHDA; CDR2 reads SQIVND (reference sequence). CDR3 in amino acids: CASSIYRPGQNQPQHF. The CDR3 coding sequence is TGTGCCAGTAGTATTTATCGGCCGGGACAGAATCAGCCCCAGCATTTT.

The V call is TRBV5-1, the J call TRBJ1-5; 12 positions agree with TRBD1. With 0 bases clipped from V and 7 bases from J, the junction kept 8 bases outside the gene matches. Germline values: CDR1 SGHRS, CDR2 YFSETQ. The length of the CDR3 is 17 residues. For the CDR3, the DNA is TGCGCCAGCAGCTTGGCCCGGGGACAGGGGGCGATCCAGCCCCAGCATTTT. This sequence encodes CASSLARGQGAIQPQHF. Looking up the rest from reference TRBV5-1 and TRBJ1-5 gives the full variable domain: KAGVTQTPRYLIKTRGQQVTLSCSPISGHRSVSWYQQTPGQGLQFLFEYFSETQRNKGNFPGRFSGRQFSNSRSEMNVSTLELGDSALYLCASSLARGQGAIQPQHFGDGTRLSIL.

This chain joins TRBV6-2 or TRBV6-3 and TRBJ2-3; 13 bases agree with TRBD2. Germline CDR1 is MNHEY and CDR2 is SVGEGT. The CDR3 has 20 amino acids. Trimming cost V 0 bases and J 0 bases; bases outside gene matches: 9. This CDR3 reads CASSYSTSGRTLSSTDTQYF. The CDR3 nucleotides are TGTGCCAGCAGTTACTCGACTAGCGGGAGGACACTTTCTAGCACAGATACGCAGTATTTT.

This rearrangement joins TRBV30 to TRBJ1-5; a weak D match, TRBD1 (5 bases). In germline, CDR1 is GTSNPN, CDR2 SVGIG (reference sequence). The CDR3 spans 12 residues. V was pared by 3 bases and J by 5 bases, with 8 bases between. The CDR3 reads CAWSRVDQPQHF. CDR3 DNA sequence: TGTGCCTGGAGCAGGGTTGATCAGCCCCAGCATTTT.

This chain joins TRBV28 and TRBJ2-2, with 8 bases fitting TRBD1. CDR1 is MDHEN, CDR2 SYDVKM, per germline. The ends lost 3 bases at V and 0 bases at J; junction bases unmatched: 15. This CDR3 contains 20 residues. The CDR3 nucleotides are TGTGCCAGCAGTTTTTATTTTGGTTTCCGGGACAGGTCGAACACCGGGGAGCTGTTTTTT. Translating it yields CASSFYFGFRDRSNTGELFF.

This chain connects TRBV7-3 to TRBJ2-1, with 8 bases aligning to TRBD2. Germline values: CDR1 SGHTA, CDR2 FQGTGA. J was trimmed by 2 bases and V by 2 bases; bases with no gene match: 8. The CDR3 is made up of 17 amino acids. The CDR3 region is CASSLSHLAGTYNEQFF. The CDR3 DNA is TGTGCCAGCAGCTTATCCCATTTAGCGGGGACCTACAATGAGCAGTTCTTC. Variable domain in full (rest from reference TRBV7-3 and TRBJ2-1): GAGVSQTPSNKVTEKGKYVELRCDPISGHTALYWYRQSLGQGPEFLIYFQGTGAADDSGLPNDRFFAVRPEGSVSTLKIQRTERGDSAVYLCASSLSHLAGTYNEQFFGPGTRLTVL.

This clone was seen many times. The rearrangement uses TRBV6-2 or TRBV6-3 and TRBJ1-6, with a tentative D call TRBD1 (6 bases). The CDR3 covers 20 residues. The V and J ends lost 6 bases and 0 bases respectively, with 24 bases between them. Germline V gene sequence: CDR1 MNHEY, CDR2 SVGEGT. CDR3: CASRPGSLRGPSSYNSPLHF. CDR3 bases: TGTGCCAGCAGACCTGGTTCTCTCAGGGGACCGAGCTCCTATAATTCACCCCTCCACTTT.

This clone turned up a few times. The chain couples TRBV18 to TRBJ1-3; D remains unclear. V dropped 3 bases and J dropped 4 bases, with 10 bases sitting between them. The germline CDR1 and CDR2 sequences are KGHSH and LQKENI. The CDR3 loop spans 14 amino acids. The DNA of the CDR3 is TGTGCCAGCTCACCGGAGGAGATCGGAAACACCATATATTTT. This sequence encodes CASSPEEIGNTIYF.

The chain combines TRBV24-1 with TRBJ2-1; maybe TRBD1 (6 bases). There are 15 residues in the CDR3. V shed 5 bases and J shed 5 bases, with 15 bases lying between them. Per germline, CDR1 KGHDR and CDR2 SFDVKD. The CDR3 region is CATSVGARGDNEQFF. The CDR3, as DNA: TGTGCCACCAGTGTCGGGGCCAGGGGAGACAATGAGCAGTTCTTC.

The rearrangement links TRBV19 to TRBJ1-5, with D tentatively TRBD1 (5 bases). V lost 2 bases to trimming and J lost 0 bases, with 14 bases between them. This CDR3 has 17 amino acids. The V gene's germline CDR1 is LNHDA and CDR2 SQIVND (reference sequence). Written as DNA, the CDR3 is TGTGCCAGTAGTATACCCGGTGCCAGGGATAGCAATCAGCCCCAGCATTTT. It is translated as CASSIPGARDSNQPQHF.

This clone was observed a few times. This chain connects TRBV2 to TRBJ1-6; 8 bases fit TRBD1. CDR1 and CDR2 from the germline V gene are SNHLY and FYNNEI. The CDR3 extends over 16 amino acids. J lost 9 bases, V lost 2 bases, and 9 bases had no gene match. CDR3 nucleotides: TGTGCCAGCAGTGAATTTGGGGACAGGTTTACTTCACCCCTCCACTTT. It is translated as CASSEFGDRFTSPLHF.

V is TRBV5-1 and J is TRBJ2-5; D remains ambiguous. The CDR3 extends over 14 amino acids. Germline CDR1 is SGHRS and CDR2 is YFSETQ. The germline V and J ends were trimmed by 2 bases and 0 bases, with 8 bases remaining between them. The CDR3: CASSFSADQETQYF. As DNA, the CDR3 is TGCGCCAGCAGCTTCTCTGCGGACCAAGAGACCCAGTACTTC.

The chain joins TRBV7-2 to TRBJ2-5; D possibly corresponds to TRBD2 (5 bases). CDR1 and CDR2 from the germline V gene are SGHTA and FQGNSA. This CDR3 has 14 amino acids. V was clipped by 2 bases and J by 3 bases, with 10 bases between them. CDR3 nucleotides: TGTGCCAGCAGCTTATCCCGAGCGGAAGAGACCCAGTACTTC. This codes for CASSLSRAEETQYF.

This chain links TRBV3-1 (or the pseudogene TRBV3-2) with TRBJ2-3; TRBD1 aligns across 10 bases. Germline CDR1 reads LGHDT; CDR2 reads YNNKEL (reference sequence). V lost 4 bases to trimming and J lost 4 bases; unmatched junction nucleotides: 8. The CDR3 covers 16 residues. The CDR3 protein is CASSPGGQGISDTQYF. DNA for the CDR3: TGTGCCAGCAGCCCTGGGGGACAGGGGATCTCAGATACGCAGTATTTT.

V gene TRBV3-1 (or the pseudogene TRBV3-2) combines with J gene TRBJ1-4; D might be TRBD1 (5 bases). This CDR3 is 15 amino acids long. The V and J ends lost 4 bases and 4 bases respectively, with 13 bases between them. Germline CDR1 and CDR2: LGHDT and YNNKEL (reference sequence). The chain's CDR3 is CASSPQVTDNEKLFF. In nucleotides, the CDR3 is TGTGCCAGCAGCCCCCAGGTGACAGATAATGAAAAACTGTTTTTT.

The V and J genes are TRBV4-1 and TRBJ2-1, with 7 bases fitting TRBD2. The CDR3 sequence is 15 residues long. V lost 4 bases to trimming and J lost 8 bases; unmatched junction nucleotides: 11. CDR1 and CDR2 from the germline V gene are MGHRA and YSYEKL. The CDR3 region is CASSPSPTSPHEQFF. DNA of the CDR3: TGCGCCAGCAGCCCATCCCCGACTAGCCCCCATGAGCAGTTCTTC.

This clone has only one observation. The V call is TRBV28, the J call TRBJ2-3; perhaps TRBD2 as D (5 bases). The ends were cut back, 5 bases at V and 2 bases at J, with 11 bases in the middle. Germline V gives CDR1 MDHEN, CDR2 SYDVKM. CDR3 length: 14 residues. The CDR3 loop reads CASSTSLATDTQYF. The CDR3 region has the DNA TGTGCCAGCAGTACTTCTCTAGCCACAGATACGCAGTATTTT.

This chain uses TRBV15 with TRBJ1-5; tentative D call: TRBD1 (6 bases). In germline, CDR1 is LNHNV, CDR2 YYDKDF (reference sequence). V lost 5 bases to trimming and J lost 3 bases, with 11 bases between them. This CDR3 is 14 amino acids long. The CDR3 DNA is TGTGCCACCAGCTTCAGGGGTCCCAATCAGCCCCAGCATTTT. It yields the protein CATSFRGPNQPQHF.